This is a list of T cell receptor beta chains from one sample in a study of blood T cell repertoires in COVID-19. The repertoire was sequenced with immunoSEQ multiplex PCR; TCRdb's copy has only in-frame clones and lacks some. This sample has some 260,000 clones, with 75% to 95% found just once. Specimen: PBMCs or T cells enriched from blood (not recorded which). The receptor set was obtained from a young woman who had recovered from COVID-19. Both conserved end residues are part of each CDR3. D genes are given only for firm matches. Some rows mark clone size as missing; the rest say once, few, many or name a class of expanded clone.

V gene,clone size,J gene,D gene,CDR3 protein,CDR3 DNA
TRBV18,NA,TRBJ1-5,NA,CASSPVDNQPQHF,TGTGCCAGCTCACCAGTAGACAATCAGCCCCAGCATTTT
TRBV9,NA,TRBJ1-1,NA,CASSPPSGTEAFF,TGTGCCAGCAGCCCCCCCAGCGGCACTGAAGCTTTCTTT
TRBV5-5,NA,TRBJ1-2,TRBD1,CASSSTGGYGYTF,TGTGCCAGCAGCTCGACAGGGGGGTATGGCTACACCTTC
TRBV19,NA,TRBJ1-2,NA,CASSIAEGLYGYTF,TGTGCCAGTAGTATAGCAGAAGGACTCTATGGCTACACCTTC
TRBV7-9,NA,TRBJ1-2,NA,CASSTTREVDGYTF,TGTGCCAGCAGTACTACCCGGGAAGTGGATGGCTACACCTTC
TRBV28,NA,TRBJ1-6,TRBD1,CASSLVGGSLDSPLHF,TGTGCCAGCAGTTTGGTAGGGGGCAGTTTAGATTCACCCCTCCACTTT
TRBV11-2,NA,TRBJ1-5,NA,CASSLDSRGLQPQHF,TGTGCCAGCAGCTTAGATTCACGGGGGTTACAGCCCCAGCATTTT
TRBV7-8,NA,TRBJ2-7,NA,CASSGDYTSYEQYF,TGTGCCAGCAGTGGCGACTACACCTCCTACGAGCAGTACTTC
TRBV27,NA,TRBJ2-2,TRBD2,CASSLYPGGTGELFF,TGTGCCAGCAGTTTGTACCCGGGGGGCACCGGGGAGCTGTTTTTT
TRBV25-1,once,TRBJ1-5,TRBD1,CASSGGQQNQPQHF,TGTGCCAGCAGTGGGGGACAGCAGAATCAGCCCCAGCATTTT
TRBV5-1,few,TRBJ2-7,NA,CASSLVGGYEQYF,TGCGCCAGCAGCTTGGTCGGGGGCTACGAGCAGTACTTC